This T cell receptor (beta chain) was recorded in a study of T cells expressing NK-cell markers. About the study: Seropositivity for HCMV was found in seven of the eight sequenced donors, with one seronegative.

The V gene's germline CDR1 is SNHLY and CDR2 FYNNEI. This CDR3 spans 13 amino acids. One entry per CDR3 protein, without DNA, is what TCRdb gives after re-calling the 5' RACE reads. The data include approximately 420,000 distinct CDR3 sequences; the top ten clones carry about 10%. The receptor comes from a woman in her forties or fifties in good health. The chain combines TRBV2 with TRBJ2-2; no DNA is available, so the TRBD1 call from TCRdb remains unchecked. The sample comprised blood T cells: a sorted CD56 or NKG2C T cell subset, CD4+ or CD8+ T cells, or bulk PBMC T cells (not recorded which). This chain's CDR3 is CASDRVGAGELFF.